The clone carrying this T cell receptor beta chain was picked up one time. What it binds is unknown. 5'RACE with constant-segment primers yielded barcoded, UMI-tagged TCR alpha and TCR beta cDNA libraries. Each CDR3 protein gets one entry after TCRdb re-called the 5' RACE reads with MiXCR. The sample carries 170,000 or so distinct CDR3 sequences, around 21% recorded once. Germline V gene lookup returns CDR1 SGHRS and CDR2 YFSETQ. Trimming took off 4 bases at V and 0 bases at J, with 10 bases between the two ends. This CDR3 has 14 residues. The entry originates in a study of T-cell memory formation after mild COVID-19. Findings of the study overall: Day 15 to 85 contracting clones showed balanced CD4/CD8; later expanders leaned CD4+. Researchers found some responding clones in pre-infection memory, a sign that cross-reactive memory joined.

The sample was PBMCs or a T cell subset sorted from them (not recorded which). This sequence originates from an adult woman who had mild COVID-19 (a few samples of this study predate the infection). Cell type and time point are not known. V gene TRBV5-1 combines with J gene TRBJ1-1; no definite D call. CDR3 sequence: CASSGAGLNTEAFF. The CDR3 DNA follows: TGCGCCAGCAGCGGAGCAGGATTGAACACTGAAGCTTTCTTT.